Each of the 4 T cell receptor beta chains below was sequenced from the same sample in a study of CD8 T cells in Susac syndrome. It was with random hexamers that roughly 0.5 to 1 ug RNA was reverse transcribed. TCRdb re-called the immunoSEQ multiplex PCR reads with MiXCR, one entry per CDR3 protein. The top ten clones hold 0.09% to 0.12% of a sample with about 200,000 distinct CDR3 sequences, approximately 93% of them seen once. Material for sequencing was CD4+ T cells from PBMCs. The receptors come from a human donor in good health.

The genes are TRBV7-2 and TRBJ2-1; the D gene is possibly TRBD2 (7 bases). Germline lookup yields CDR1 SGHTA and CDR2 FQGNSA. The CDR3 has 14 residues. Trimming took off 3 bases at V and 10 bases at J, with 16 bases between the two ends. CDR3 amino acids: CASSLGGGVREQFF. The CDR3 DNA reads as TGTGCCAGCAGCTTGGGAGGGGGGGTCAGGGAGCAGTTCTTC.

The CDR3 sequence is CASSKGDRGLMSNQPQHF. The CDR3, as DNA: TGTGCCAGTAGTAAAGGGGACAGGGGGTTGATGAGCAATCAGCCCCAGCATTTT. The chain couples TRBV19 to TRBJ1-5; 11 nucleotides align to TRBD1. Germline V gene sequence: CDR1 LNHDA, CDR2 SQIVND (reference sequence). Trimming cost V 4 bases and J 1 base; bases outside gene matches: 9. This CDR3 region has 18 residues.

The rearrangement joins TRBV12-3 or TRBV12-4 to TRBJ2-3; D gene ambiguous. Trimming cost V 10 bases and J 0 bases, with 11 bases left between them. The CDR3 extends over 13 amino acids. CDR3 nucleotides: TGTGCCACCGAGAGACTTAGCACAGATACGCAGTATTTT. The encoded protein is CATERLSTDTQYF.

The genes are TRBV4-1 and TRBJ2-5, with 7 bases fitting TRBD2. V trimming: 1 base; J trimming: 2 bases; junction bases outside the gene matches: 7. The CDR3 loop spans 16 amino acids. The germline CDR1 and CDR2 sequences are MGHRA and YSYEKL. The CDR3 DNA reads TGCGCCAGCAGCCAAGGCCCTAGCGGCTTACAAGAGACCCAGTACTTC. It codes for CASSQGPSGLQETQYF.